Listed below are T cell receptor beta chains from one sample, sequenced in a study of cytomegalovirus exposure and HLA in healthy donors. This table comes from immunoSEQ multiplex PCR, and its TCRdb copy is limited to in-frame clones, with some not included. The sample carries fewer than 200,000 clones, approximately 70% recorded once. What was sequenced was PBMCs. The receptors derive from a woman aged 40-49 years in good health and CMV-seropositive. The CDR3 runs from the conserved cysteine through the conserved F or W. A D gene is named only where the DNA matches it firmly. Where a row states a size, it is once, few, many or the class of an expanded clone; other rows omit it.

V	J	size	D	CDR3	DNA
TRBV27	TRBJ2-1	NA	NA	CASSSLGVLHEQFF	TGTGCCAGCAGTTCCCTCGGTGTGCTTCATGAGCAGTTCTTC
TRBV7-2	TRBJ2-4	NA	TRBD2	CASRGENIQYF	TGTGCCAGCCGGGGGGAAAACATTCAGTACTTC
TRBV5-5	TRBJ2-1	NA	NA	CASSFSQGFDEQFF	TGTGCCAGCAGCTTTTCTCAGGGTTTCGATGAGCAGTTCTTC
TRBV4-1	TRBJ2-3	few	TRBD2	CASSRGRAGGLADTQYF	TGCGCCAGCAGCCGCGGACGAGCGGGAGGGTTGGCAGATACGCAGTATTTT
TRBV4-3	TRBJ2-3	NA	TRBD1	CASSQRTGSDTQYF	TGCGCCAGCAGCCAACGGACAGGGTCAGATACGCAGTATTTT
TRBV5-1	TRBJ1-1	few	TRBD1	CASSETGEMNTEAFF	TGCGCCAGCAGCGAAACAGGGGAAATGAACACTGAAGCTTTCTTT
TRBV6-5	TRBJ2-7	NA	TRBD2	CASSSSGPFYEQYF	TGTGCCAGCAGCTCTAGCGGGCCTTTCTACGAGCAGTACTTC
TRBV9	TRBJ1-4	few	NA	CASSVGESTNEKLFF	TGTGCCAGCAGCGTAGGTGAGAGTACCAATGAAAAACTGTTTTTT
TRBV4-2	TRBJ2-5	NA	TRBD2	CASGTGGGGLETQYF	TGTGCCAGCGGGACGGGGGGGGGAGGTCTGGAGACCCAGTACTTC
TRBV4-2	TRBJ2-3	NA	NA	CASSQIGGSFTDTQYF	TGTGCCAGCAGCCAAATCGGCGGGTCCTTCACAGATACGCAGTATTTT
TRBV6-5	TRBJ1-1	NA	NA	CASSYSEGRTEAFF	TGTGCCAGCAGTTACTCTGAGGGGAGGACTGAAGCTTTCTTT
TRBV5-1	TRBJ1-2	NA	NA	CASSLVLNYGYTF	TGCGCCAGCAGCTTGGTTCTTAACTATGGCTACACCTTC
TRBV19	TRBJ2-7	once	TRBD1	CASSMTGQGTYEQYF	TGTGCCAGTAGTATGACGGGACAGGGAACCTACGAGCAGTACTTC
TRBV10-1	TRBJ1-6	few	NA	CASSESLEGGTSYNSPLHF	TGCGCCAGCAGTGAGAGCTTGGAGGGGGGGACCTCCTATAATTCACCCCTCCACTTT
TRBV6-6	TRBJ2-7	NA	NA	CASSYGASEQYF	TGTGCCAGCAGTTACGGGGCCTCTGAGCAGTACTTC
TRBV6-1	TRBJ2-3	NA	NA	CASSEGLGVDTQYF	TGTGCCAGCAGTGAAGGTCTCGGGGTAGATACGCAGTATTTT
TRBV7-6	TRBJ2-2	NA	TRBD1	CASSLRTGWGGELFF	TGTGCCAGCAGCTTAAGGACAGGGTGGGGCGGGGAGCTGTTTTTT
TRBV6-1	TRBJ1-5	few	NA	CASRGGGVSNQPQHF	TGTGCCAGCAGGGGCGGGGGCGTGAGCAATCAGCCCCAGCATTTT
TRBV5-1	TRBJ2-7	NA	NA	CASRGGTAYEQYF	TGCGCCAGCAGAGGAGGGACCGCCTACGAGCAGTACTTC
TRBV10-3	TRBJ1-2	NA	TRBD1	CAISESRGRGHYGYTF	TGTGCCATCAGTGAGTCTCGGGGCAGGGGGCACTATGGCTACACCTTC
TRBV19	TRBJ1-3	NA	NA	CASSMSVTGNTIYF	TGTGCCAGTAGTATGAGTGTTACTGGAAACACCATATATTTT
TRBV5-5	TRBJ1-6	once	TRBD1	CASSLLVLGQGKSPLHF	TGTGCCAGCAGCTTGCTTGTTTTGGGACAGGGGAAATCACCCCTCCACTTT
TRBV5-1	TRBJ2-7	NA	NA	CASSLAGTGQGYEQYF	TGCGCCAGCAGCTTGGCCGGCACAGGGCAGGGTTACGAGCAGTACTTC